This T cell receptor beta chain comes out of a study of T cell clonality in common variable immunodeficiency. Most patients and controls had Caucasian heritage. Heparinized whole blood, 5 to 8 ml, came from each donor. V was cut by 3 bases and J by 6 bases, with 11 bases left in between. The CDR3 consists of 13 residues. In its sample, this clone was seen many times. The DNA ends 3 residues before the CDR3 does, and the rest of the CDR3 is filled in from the germline J gene. Sequencing used immunoSEQ multiplex PCR; TCRdb keeps in-frame clones, though not all of them. The specimen gives about 81,000 clones without singletons; the ten biggest hold 0.8%.

Sequences were obtained from peripheral blood mononuclear cells. The clonotype originates from a person between 18 and 69 years old in good health. This rearrangement joins TRBV12-3 or TRBV12-4 to TRBJ2-5; a possible D gene is TRBD2 (5 bases). This CDR3 is CASSLLERKTQYF. The CDR3 bases that were read are TGTGCCAGCAGTTTGCTGGAGCGGAAGACC.